This section outlines one T cell receptor beta chain sequence together with its context. After removal of 3 bases from V and 10 bases from J, the junction contained 6 bases not matched to a gene. Germline V gene lookup returns CDR1 SGHRS and CDR2 YFSETQ. This CDR3 has 13 residues. Authors' analysis steps: Estimation of nucleated cell counts relied on the amplification of reference gene primers. Profiled with immunoSEQ multiplex PCR; TCRdb holds only in-frame clones, not every one. V and J calls and clone size are copied from that table; D and trimming were computed from the DNA. This sample has 150,000 to 200,000 clones, with 80% to 90% found just once. These data originate in a study of blood T cell repertoires in COVID-19. Background on the study: Material from acute and convalescent COVID-19 was sourced from the United States, Italy and Spain. PBMCs, B-cell-depleted T cells, or T cells were the source of the cDNA or gDNA that made up the material.

This chain connects TRBV5-1 to TRBJ2-1; 8 bases are a match to TRBD2. Sequencing was performed on peripheral blood. This TCR derives from a man aged 18 to 29 who had recovered from COVID-19. CDR3 residues: CASSSLAGPEQFF. CDR3 DNA: TGCGCCAGCAGCTCATTAGCGGGACCGGAGCAGTTCTTC. Complete variable domain (other parts from reference TRBV5-1 and TRBJ2-1): KAGVTQTPRYLIKTRGQQVTLSCSPISGHRSVSWYQQTPGQGLQFLFEYFSETQRNKGNFPGRFSGRQFSNSRSEMNVSTLELGDSALYLCASSSLAGPEQFFGPGTRLTVL.